This TCR beta chain derives from a study of STAT5B mutations in CD4+ large granular lymphocyte leukemia. Whole-study results and caveats: Patient CD4-sorted repertoires looked more clonal than healthy CD4+ repertoires, even without putative leukemic clones. Compared with healthy controls (2/35), patient top clones favored TRBV06 (8/27). Roughly a quarter of private leukemic clonotypes occurred rarely in other patients' non-leukemic repertoires.

Germline V gene sequence: CDR1 LGHNA, CDR2 YNFKEQ. V was trimmed by 8 bases and J by 1 base, leaving 20 bases between them. The CDR3 totals 17 residues. As regards this clone: What it binds is not known.

The assay was run at survey level. Clones were read by immunoSEQ multiplex PCR, and TCRdb kept only the in-frame ones, dropping some. The sample holds about 38,000 clones; around 75% are singletons and the top ten take approximately 0.6%. Source material: CD4+ T cells from blood buffy coats. The receptor was isolated from a human donor in good health. This chain links TRBV4-2 with TRBJ2-2; tentatively, D is TRBD1 (5 bases). The CDR3: CASSTPQWQGNTGELFF. As DNA, the CDR3 is TGTGCCAGCTCCACCCCCCAGTGGCAGGGGAACACCGGGGAGCTGTTTTTT.